The 18 T cell receptor beta chains below all came from one sample that was sequenced in a study of T cells after yellow fever vaccination. One entry per CDR3 protein, called by TCRdb with MiXCR from the 5' RACE reads. The sample has hundreds of thousands of distinct CDR3 sequences; roughly 12% are singletons. The sample consisted of PBMCs, taken on the day of the yellow fever booster vaccination. These receptors originate from a man aged 25-45 years who received the YFV17D yellow fever vaccine.

This clonotype showed up just a few times. The V and J genes are TRBV27 and TRBJ2-7, with 12 bases fitting TRBD1. CDR1 is MNHEY, CDR2 SMNVEV, per germline (reference sequence). J lost 2 bases, V lost 3 bases, and 8 bases had no gene match. This CDR3 has 17 residues. The CDR3 coding sequence is TGTGCCAGCAGTTTTTCTACCGGGACAGGGGGCGCCTACGAGCAGTACTTC. Protein sequence: CASSFSTGTGGAYEQYF.

The V gene is TRBV6-2 or TRBV6-3, the J gene TRBJ2-1, with TRBD2 matching over 11 bases. This CDR3 has 17 residues. From germline, CDR1 is MNHEY and CDR2 SVGEGT. V gave up 6 bases and J gave up 8 bases; unmatched junction bases: 15. The CDR3 DNA reads as TGTGCCAGCAGCCATCCTCCTCGACTAGCGGGATTCGATGAGCAGTTCTTC. As protein: CASSHPPRLAGFDEQFF.

This sequence joins TRBV14 and TRBJ1-2; D unresolved. V was cut by 0 bases and J by 4 bases, with 12 bases left in between. Per germline, CDR1 SGHDN and CDR2 FVKESK. This CDR3 region has 15 residues. The CDR3 nucleotides are TGTGCCAGCAGCCAAGATTTCGCCCCGAGCTATGGCTACACCTTC. Its protein product is CASSQDFAPSYGYTF. Full variable domain (remainder filled in from reference TRBV14 and TRBJ1-2): EAGVTQFPSHSVIEKGQTVTLRCDPISGHDNLYWYRRVMGKEIKFLLHFVKESKQDESGMPNNRFLAERTGGTYSTLKVQPAELEDSGVYFCASSQDFAPSYGYTFGSGTRLTVV.

The chain joins TRBV20-1 to TRBJ2-2, with 9 positions matching TRBD1. The CDR3 is 14 residues long. Germline V gene lookup returns CDR1 DFQATT and CDR2 SNEGSKA (reference sequence). V trimming: 5 bases; J trimming: 4 bases; junction bases outside the gene matches: 5. Written as DNA, the CDR3 is TGCAGTGCTCCGGACAGGGGTGGCACCGGGGAGCTGTTTTTT. The encoded protein is CSAPDRGGTGELFF.

V and J are TRBV6-5 and TRBJ1-2, with D unresolved. The CDR3 loop spans 12 amino acids. CDR1 is MNHEY, CDR2 SVGAGI, per germline. Trimming left V 4 bases short and J 8 bases short, with 11 bases between. The CDR3 is CASSSPLGGYTF. In DNA form, the CDR3 reads TGTGCCAGCAGTTCCCCTCTCGGCGGCTACACCTTC.

This sequence joins TRBV6-2 or TRBV6-3 and TRBJ2-4; 13 positions match TRBD2. This CDR3 has 21 amino acids. Germline V gives CDR1 MNHEY, CDR2 SVGEGT. V was pared by 2 bases and J by 0 bases, with 13 bases of the junction left unmatched. The CDR3 region has the DNA TGTGCCAGCAGTTACATAAAATCACTAGCGGGAGGGCCTTTAGCCAAAAACATTCAGTACTTC. Translation: CASSYIKSLAGGPLAKNIQYF.

This clonotype was found many times. This chain links TRBV11-2 with TRBJ2-5; D possibly corresponds to TRBD2 (6 bases). V dropped 5 bases and J dropped 7 bases, with 14 bases sitting between them. CDR1 is SGHAT and CDR2 is FQNNGV in the germline V gene. The CDR3 extends over 13 amino acids. The CDR3 reads CASSPGEARTQYF. Here the CDR3 DNA reads TGTGCCAGCAGCCCCGGGGAGGCTAGGACCCAGTACTTC.

This clonotype was detected only a few times. The gene calls are TRBV12-3 or TRBV12-4 and TRBJ1-1, with unresolved D. The CDR3 extends over 12 amino acids. V shed 8 bases and J shed 4 bases, with 11 bases lying between them. In DNA form, the CDR3 reads TGTGCCAGCTCCAACAGTGCCACTGAAGCTTTCTTT. Translating gives CASSNSATEAFF.

This chain joins TRBV12-3 or TRBV12-4 and TRBJ2-2; no reliable D call. The CDR3 is made up of 12 amino acids. Trimming pared 6 bases from V and 7 bases from J, leaving 9 bases between. As DNA, the CDR3 is TGTGCCAGCAGCCTCCTCTTCGGGGAGCTGTTTTTT. It codes for CASSLLFGELFF.

The chain links TRBV9 to TRBJ2-2; the match to TRBD1 covers 8 bases. With 3 bases clipped from V and 5 bases from J, the junction kept 9 bases outside the gene matches. From germline, CDR1 is SGDLS and CDR2 YYNGEE. The CDR3 length is 16 residues. The CDR3 is CASSATRGLWTGELFF. Here the CDR3 DNA reads TGTGCCAGCAGCGCTACCAGGGGGCTTTGGACCGGGGAGCTGTTTTTT.

This clonotype has just a few counts. The chain recombines TRBV9 with TRBJ2-7; D remains ambiguous. CDR3 size: 16 residues. V lost 1 base and J 3 bases, leaving 17 bases between the germline ends. CDR1 and CDR2 from the germline V gene are SGDLS and YYNGEE. In DNA form, the CDR3 reads TGTGCCAGCAGCGTATCCCCCAGCCCGTCGGACTACGAGCAGTACTTC. Encoded protein: CASSVSPSPSDYEQYF.

In regard to this clonotype: The germline gene is not matched at one end of the junction; a read error may be the cause. The J gene is TRBJ2-7, the V gene TRBV2; possibly TRBD1 for D (6 bases). This CDR3 is 13 amino acids long. The germline V gene encodes CDR1 SNHLY and CDR2 FYNNEI. As DNA, the CDR3 is TGTGCCAGCAGTGTAGGCAGGGGCTACGAGCTGTACTTC. Residues: CASSVGRGYELYF.

This clonotype appeared a few times. The chain carries TRBV3-1 and TRBJ2-1; 7 nucleotides match TRBD2. The CDR3 length is 16 residues. V trimming: 1 base; J trimming: 3 bases; junction bases outside the gene matches: 6. Germline V lookup: CDR1 LGHDT, CDR2 YNNKEL (reference sequence). DNA of the CDR3: TGTGCCAGCAGCCAAGTCACCGGGACTATCTACAATGAGCAGTTCTTC. Protein sequence: CASSQVTGTIYNEQFF.

The chain joins TRBV14 to TRBJ2-1; possibly TRBD1 for D (5 bases). V lost 4 bases and J 10 bases, leaving 17 bases between the germline ends. The CDR3 runs 14 residues. Germline loops: CDR1 SGHDN, CDR2 FVKESK. The CDR3 loop reads CASSPYTQGEEQFF. The CDR3 DNA sequence: TGTGCCAGCAGCCCTTACACCCAGGGCGAGGAGCAGTTCTTC.

The chain carries TRBV7-9 and TRBJ2-1, with D perhaps TRBD2 (5 bases). This CDR3 region has 12 residues. The ends were cut back, 8 bases at V and 10 bases at J, with 15 bases in the middle. Per the germline V gene, CDR1 is SEHNR and CDR2 is FQNEAQ (reference sequence). In DNA form, the CDR3 reads TGTGCCAGCGGGCGCGGGCCCCGGGAGCAGTTCTTC. Translated: CASGRGPREQFF.

This clonotype was observed a few times. V gene TRBV20-1 combines with J gene TRBJ2-7; 11 nucleotides align to TRBD2. CDR1 DFQATT and CDR2 SNEGSKA come from the germline V gene (reference sequence). The CDR3 has 19 amino acids. V lost 1 base and J lost 4; bases outside the gene matches: 18. CDR3 coding DNA: TGCAGTGCTAGAGCTGAACTTAGGACTAGCGGGTTACATCCGTACGAGCAGTACTTC. It specifies CSARAELRTSGLHPYEQYF.

The rearrangement links TRBV28 to TRBJ2-7; D gene uncertain. Between the trimmed V and J ends, which lost 4 bases and 6 bases, there was a span of 10 bases. Per germline, CDR1 MDHEN and CDR2 SYDVKM. CDR3 size: 12 residues. Here the CDR3 reads CASSSPIGEQYF. CDR3 DNA sequence: TGTGCCAGCAGTTCCCCGATTGGCGAGCAGTACTTC.

The chain has TRBV14 and TRBJ2-3; 8 bases fit TRBD1. Germline CDR1 is SGHDN and CDR2 is FVKESK. This CDR3 region has 17 residues. V lost 0 bases and J lost 3; bases outside the gene matches: 8. The CDR3 is CASSQEGTNRGTDTQYF. In DNA form, the CDR3 reads TGTGCCAGCAGCCAAGAAGGAACAAACAGGGGGACAGATACGCAGTATTTT.